Only a few counts were recorded for the clone carrying this T cell receptor beta chain. Its antigen is not known. This sample stems from a study of T cell repertoires in cytomegalovirus infection. Study details: Selected CMV epitopes included recently identified HLA-C-restricted ones as well as well-studied HLA-B-restricted ones. TCR beta signatures that were public indicated CMV infection and matching HLA type.

Findings of the study overall: The cumulative frequency of public TCR beta families distinguished individuals who carried CMV together with the relevant HLA.

A single record per CDR3 protein comes from TCRdb applying MiXCR to the reads. The table records hundreds of thousands of distinct CDR3 sequences, around a third of them present only once. This TCR was recovered from a human donor in good health (CMV status not recorded). Some clones in this sample may be carry-over from other donors' samples. Sequenced here: cultured PBMCs, sampled from culture after CMV antigen stimulation.

The CDR3 DNA reads TGTGCCACCCAGACTACGAATACTGAAGCTTTCTTT. Amino acid sequence: CATQTTNTEAFF. This sequence joins TRBV6-6 and TRBJ1-1; D call uncertain. The CDR3 totals 12 residues. The V gene's germline CDR1 is MNHNY and CDR2 SVGAGI (reference sequence). Trimming took 10 bases from V and 5 from J, leaving 14 bases between them.